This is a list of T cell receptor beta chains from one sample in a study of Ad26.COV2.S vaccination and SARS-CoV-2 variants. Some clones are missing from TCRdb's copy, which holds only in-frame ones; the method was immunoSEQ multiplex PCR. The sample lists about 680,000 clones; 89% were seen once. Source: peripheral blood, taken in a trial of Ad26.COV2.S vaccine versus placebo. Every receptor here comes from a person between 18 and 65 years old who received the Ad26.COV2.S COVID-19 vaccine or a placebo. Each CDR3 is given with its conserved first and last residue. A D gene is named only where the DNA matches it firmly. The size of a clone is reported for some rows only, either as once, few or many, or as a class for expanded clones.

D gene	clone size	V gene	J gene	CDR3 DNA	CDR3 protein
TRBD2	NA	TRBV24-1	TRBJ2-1	TGTGCCACCAGTGAGTCTATCATAGCGGGAGGGTCCTACAATGAGCAGTTCTTC	CATSESIIAGGSYNEQFF
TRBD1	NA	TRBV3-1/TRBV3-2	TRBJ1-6	TGTGCCAGCAGCCATAGGGGACAGGGGGGTTCCTATAATTCACCCCTCCACTTT	CASSHRGQGGSYNSPLHF
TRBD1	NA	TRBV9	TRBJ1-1	TGTGCCAGCAGCGTAAGGGACAGGGGGCCGGCGGAAGCTTTCTTT	CASSVRDRGPAEAFF
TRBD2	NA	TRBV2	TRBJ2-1	TGTGCCAGGGCGGGACTAGCGAACAATGAGCAGTTCTTC	CARAGLANNEQFF
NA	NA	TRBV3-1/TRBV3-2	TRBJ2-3	TGTGCCAGCAGCCGGGCCGCGGGGTGGGCAGATACGCAGTATTTT	CASSRAAGWADTQYF
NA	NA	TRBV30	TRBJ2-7	TGTGCCTGGAGTCTTTTCTACGAGCAGTACTTC	CAWSLFYEQYF
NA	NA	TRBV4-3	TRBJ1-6	TGCGCCAGCAGCCTCTTCGGGCAGTCTTATAATTCACCCCTCCACTTT	CASSLFGQSYNSPLHF
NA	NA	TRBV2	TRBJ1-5	TGTGCCAGCAGTGTGGCGGAAAATAGCAATCAGCCCCAGCATTTT	CASSVAENSNQPQHF
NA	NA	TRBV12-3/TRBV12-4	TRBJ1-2	TGTGCCAGCAGTTTAGAGGGGAGCTATGGCTACACCTTC	CASSLEGSYGYTF
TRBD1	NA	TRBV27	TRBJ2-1	TGTGCCAGCAGCACGACGCAGGGACAGGGTCTCAATGAGCAGTTCTTC	CASSTTQGQGLNEQFF
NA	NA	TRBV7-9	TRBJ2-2	TGTGCCAGCAGCTTAGCTAGCGGGAACACCGGGGAGCTGTTTTTT	CASSLASGNTGELFF
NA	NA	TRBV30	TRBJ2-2	TGTGCCTGGAGTGTAGCGTCCGGCGGGGAGCTGTTTTTT	CAWSVASGGELFF
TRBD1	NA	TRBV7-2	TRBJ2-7	TGTGCCAGCAGCTTCGGGACAGGGGACGAGCAGTACTTC	CASSFGTGDEQYF
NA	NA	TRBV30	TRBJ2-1	TGTGCCTGGAGTCAACGGAACAATGAGCAGTTCTTC	CAWSQRNNEQFF
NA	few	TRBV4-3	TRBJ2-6	TGCGCCAGCAGCCAGGGGGGATCAAGCTCTGGGGCCAACGTCCTGACTTTC	CASSQGGSSSGANVLTF
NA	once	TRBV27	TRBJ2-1	TGTGCCAGCAGTTTCGGTCAGGGATCCTACAATGAGCAGTTCTTC	CASSFGQGSYNEQFF
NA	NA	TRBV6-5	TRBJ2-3	TGTGCCAGCAGTAAACAGAGGGGCGCAGATACGCAGTATTTT	CASSKQRGADTQYF
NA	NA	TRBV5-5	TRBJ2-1	TGTGCCAGCAGCTCCCCAGGATTGTACAATGAGCAGTTCTTC	CASSSPGLYNEQFF
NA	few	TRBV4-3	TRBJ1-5	TGCGCCAGCAGCTGGAACAGGGATCAGCCCCAGCATTTT	CASSWNRDQPQHF
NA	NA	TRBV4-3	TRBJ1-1	TGCGCCAGCAGCCAGTGGGGGCCCACTGAAGCTTTCTTT	CASSQWGPTEAFF
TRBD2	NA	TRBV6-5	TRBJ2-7	TGTGCCAGCAGTTCCCCCGGGACTAACTCCTACGAGCAGTACTTC	CASSSPGTNSYEQYF
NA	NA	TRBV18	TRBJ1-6	TGTGCCAGCTCACCAGTACAGGGCAGTTCACCCCTCCACTTT	CASSPVQGSSPLHF
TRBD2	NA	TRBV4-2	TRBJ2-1	TGTGCCAGCAGCCAAGATCGAGGACTAGGGACCTACAATGAGCAGTTCTTC	CASSQDRGLGTYNEQFF
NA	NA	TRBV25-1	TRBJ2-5	TGTGCCAGCAGTGAATATTATGGGGCCGAGACCCAGTACTTC	CASSEYYGAETQYF
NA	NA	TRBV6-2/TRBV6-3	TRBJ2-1	TGTGCCAGCAGTTACACCTACACAGGAAGTCCCAATGAGCAGTTCTTC	CASSYTYTGSPNEQFF
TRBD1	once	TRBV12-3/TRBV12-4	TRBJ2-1	TGTGCCAGCAGCCGGGGACAGGGGGTTTTCTTC	CASSRGQGVFF
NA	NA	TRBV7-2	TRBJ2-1	TGTGCCAGCAGCTTGGACGCTAACAATGAGCAGTTCTTC	CASSLDANNEQFF
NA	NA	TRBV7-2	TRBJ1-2	TGTGCCAGCAGCCGACAGGAAAACTATGGCTACACCTTC	CASSRQENYGYTF
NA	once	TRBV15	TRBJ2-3	TGTGCCACCAGCAGAGAACAGGCGGGCACAGATACGCAGTATTTT	CATSREQAGTDTQYF
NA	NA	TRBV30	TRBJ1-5	TGTGCCTGGAGTCCGGGGGGGGGTCAGCCCCAGCATTTT	CAWSPGGGQPQHF
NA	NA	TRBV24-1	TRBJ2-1	TGTGCCACCAGCCGGGAGTATGAGCAGTTCTTC	CATSREYEQFF
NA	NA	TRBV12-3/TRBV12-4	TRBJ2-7	TGTGCCAGCACCCGTGTGGGAACTAGGGAGCAGTACTTC	CASTRVGTREQYF
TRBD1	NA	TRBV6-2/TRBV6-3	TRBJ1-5	TGTGCCAGCAGTTACCGGACAGGGGGTGGCAATCAGCCCCAGCATTTT	CASSYRTGGGNQPQHF
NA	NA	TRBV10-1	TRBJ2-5	TGCGCCAGCAGCCCGGGACACCCCGAAGAGACCCAGTACTTC	CASSPGHPEETQYF
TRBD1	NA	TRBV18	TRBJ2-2	TGTGCCAGCTCACCACCGGTGGACAGGGCAAATAAGGGGGAGCTGTTTTTT	CASSPPVDRANKGELFF
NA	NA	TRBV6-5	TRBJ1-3	TGTGCCAGCAGTTACTCGGGGGGCGGGCCGGGGGACACCATATATTTT	CASSYSGGGPGDTIYF
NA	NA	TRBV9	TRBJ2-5	TGTGCCAGCAGCGTAGGTTCGGGACCTGGGACCCAGTACTTC	CASSVGSGPGTQYF
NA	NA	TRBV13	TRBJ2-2	TGTGCCAGCAGGGGGACACTACGGGGAACCGGGGAGCTGTTTTTT	CASRGTLRGTGELFF
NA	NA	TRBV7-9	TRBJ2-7	TGTGCCAGCCGGCAGGACCACTACGAGCAGTACTTC	CASRQDHYEQYF
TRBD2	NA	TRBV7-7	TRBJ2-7	TGTGCCAGCAGCTTAAGGGGACTAGCTTCGTCCTACGAGCAGTACTTC	CASSLRGLASSYEQYF
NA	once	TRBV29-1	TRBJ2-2	TGCAGCGTTGTTAACACCGGGGAGCTGTTTTTT	CSVVNTGELFF
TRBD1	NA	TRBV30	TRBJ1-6	TGTGCCTGGACGACAGGGGGCAATTCACCCCTCCACTTT	CAWTTGGNSPLHF
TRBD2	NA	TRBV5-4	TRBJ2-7	TGTGCCAGCAGCGGCGCGGGGGGTAGCGGGACCCACGAGCAGTACTTC	CASSGAGGSGTHEQYF
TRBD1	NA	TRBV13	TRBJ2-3	TGTGCCAGCAGCTTAGGGTCAGGGGGAGGCACAGATACGCAGTATTTT	CASSLGSGGGTDTQYF
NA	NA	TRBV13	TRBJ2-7	TGTGCCAGCAGCTTAGGTGACAGGGAGGGGGTCGAGCAGTACTTC	CASSLGDREGVEQYF
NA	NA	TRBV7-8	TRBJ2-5	TGTGCCAGCAGCTCATTCCGGGACGCCCAAGAGACCCAGTACTTC	CASSSFRDAQETQYF
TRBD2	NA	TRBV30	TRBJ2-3	TGTGCCTGGGGACTAGCGTCGCTAAGCACAGATACGCAGTATTTT	CAWGLASLSTDTQYF
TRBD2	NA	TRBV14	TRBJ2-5	TGTGCCAGCAGCCAAGACCTAGCGGGATGGAGTGAGACCCAGTACTTC	CASSQDLAGWSETQYF
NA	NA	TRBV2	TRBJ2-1	TGTGCCAGCACACGTGGCGGGATTCGCTCCTACAATGAGCAGTTCTTC	CASTRGGIRSYNEQFF
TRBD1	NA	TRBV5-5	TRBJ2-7	TGTGCCAGCAGCTCACCGGGACAGGCCAATACTCCTTCCTACGAGCAGTACTTC	CASSSPGQANTPSYEQYF
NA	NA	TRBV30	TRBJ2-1	TGTGCCTGGAGTAAGCGACAGTCCTACAATGAGCAGTTCTTC	CAWSKRQSYNEQFF